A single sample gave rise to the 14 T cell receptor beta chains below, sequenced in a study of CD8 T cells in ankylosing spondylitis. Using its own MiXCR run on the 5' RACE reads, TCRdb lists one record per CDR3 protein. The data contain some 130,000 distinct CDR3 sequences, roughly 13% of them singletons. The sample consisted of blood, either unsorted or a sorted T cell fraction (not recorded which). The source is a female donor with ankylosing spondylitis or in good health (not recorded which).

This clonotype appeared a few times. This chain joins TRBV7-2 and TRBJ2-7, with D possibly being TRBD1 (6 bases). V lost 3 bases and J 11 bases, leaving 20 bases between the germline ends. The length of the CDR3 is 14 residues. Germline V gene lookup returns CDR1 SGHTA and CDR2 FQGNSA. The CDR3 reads CASSFAGWTDREYF. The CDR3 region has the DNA TGTGCCAGCAGCTTCGCGGGCTGGACAGATCGGGAGTACTTC.

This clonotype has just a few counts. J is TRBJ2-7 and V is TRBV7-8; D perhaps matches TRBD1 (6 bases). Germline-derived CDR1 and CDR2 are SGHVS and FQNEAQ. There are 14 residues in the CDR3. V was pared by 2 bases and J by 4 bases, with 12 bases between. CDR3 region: CASSLRDTRYEQYF. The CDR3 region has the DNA TGTGCCAGCAGCTTAAGGGACACAAGATACGAGCAGTACTTC.

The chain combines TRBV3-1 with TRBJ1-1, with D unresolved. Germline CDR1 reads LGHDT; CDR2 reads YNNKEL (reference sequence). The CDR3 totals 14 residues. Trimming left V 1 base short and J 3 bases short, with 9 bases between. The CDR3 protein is CASSQVQPYTEAFF. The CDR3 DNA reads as TGTGCCAGCAGCCAAGTTCAGCCGTACACTGAAGCTTTCTTT.

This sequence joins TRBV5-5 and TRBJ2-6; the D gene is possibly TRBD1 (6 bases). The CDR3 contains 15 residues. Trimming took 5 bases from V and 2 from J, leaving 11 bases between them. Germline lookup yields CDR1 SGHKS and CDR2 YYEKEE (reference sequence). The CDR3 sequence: CASSLPGAGANVLTF. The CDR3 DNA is TGTGCCAGCAGTCTACCAGGGGCTGGGGCCAACGTCCTGACTTTC.

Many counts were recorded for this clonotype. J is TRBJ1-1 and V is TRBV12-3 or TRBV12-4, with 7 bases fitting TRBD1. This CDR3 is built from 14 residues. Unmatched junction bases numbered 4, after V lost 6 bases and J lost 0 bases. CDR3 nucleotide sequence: TGTGCCAGCAGGAGGGGACAGCTGAACACTGAAGCTTTCTTT. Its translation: CASRRGQLNTEAFF.

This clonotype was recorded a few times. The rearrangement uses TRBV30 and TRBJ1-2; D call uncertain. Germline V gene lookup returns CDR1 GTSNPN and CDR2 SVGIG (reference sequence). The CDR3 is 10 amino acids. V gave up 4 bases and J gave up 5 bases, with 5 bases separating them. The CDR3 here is CAWIGYGYTF. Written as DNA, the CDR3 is TGTGCCTGGATCGGTTATGGCTACACCTTC.

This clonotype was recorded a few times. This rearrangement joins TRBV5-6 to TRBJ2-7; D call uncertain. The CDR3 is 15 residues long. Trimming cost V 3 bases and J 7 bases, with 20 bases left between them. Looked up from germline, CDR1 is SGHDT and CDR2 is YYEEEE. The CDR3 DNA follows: TGTGCCAGCAGCTCCCGCCGGGTGGCTGTACTGGAGCAGTACTTC. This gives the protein CASSSRRVAVLEQYF.

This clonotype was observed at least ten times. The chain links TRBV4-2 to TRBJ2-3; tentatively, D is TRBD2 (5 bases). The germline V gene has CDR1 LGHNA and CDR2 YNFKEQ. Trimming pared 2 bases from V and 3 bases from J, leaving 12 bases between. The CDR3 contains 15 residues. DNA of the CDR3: TGTGCCAGCAGCCAAACCGGGGAGAATACAGATACGCAGTATTTT. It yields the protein CASSQTGENTDTQYF.

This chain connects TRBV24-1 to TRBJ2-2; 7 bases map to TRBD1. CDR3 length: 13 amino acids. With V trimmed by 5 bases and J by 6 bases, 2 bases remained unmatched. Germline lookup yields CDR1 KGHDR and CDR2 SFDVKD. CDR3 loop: CATSGQGAGELFF. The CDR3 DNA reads TGTGCCACCAGTGGACAGGGCGCCGGGGAGCTGTTTTTT.

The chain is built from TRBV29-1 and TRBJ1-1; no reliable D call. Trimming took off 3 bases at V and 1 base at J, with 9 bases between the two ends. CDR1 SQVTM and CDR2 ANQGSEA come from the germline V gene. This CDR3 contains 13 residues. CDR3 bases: TGCAGCGTTGAGTTCGGCAGGAACACTGAAGCTTTCTTT. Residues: CSVEFGRNTEAFF.

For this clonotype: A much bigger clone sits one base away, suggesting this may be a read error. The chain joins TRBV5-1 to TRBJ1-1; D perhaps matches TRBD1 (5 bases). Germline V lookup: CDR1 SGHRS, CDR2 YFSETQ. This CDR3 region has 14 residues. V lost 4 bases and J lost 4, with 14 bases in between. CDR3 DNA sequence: TGCGCCAGCAGCCCAGAGGGGCGGATCACTGAAGCTTTCTTT. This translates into CASSPEGRITEAFF. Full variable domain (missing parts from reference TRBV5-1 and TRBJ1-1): KAGVTQTPRYLIKTRGQQVTLSCSPISGHRSVSWYQQTPGQGLQFLFEYFSETQRNKGNFPGRFSGRQFSNSRSEMNVSTLELGDSALYLCASSPEGRITEAFFGQGTRLTVV.

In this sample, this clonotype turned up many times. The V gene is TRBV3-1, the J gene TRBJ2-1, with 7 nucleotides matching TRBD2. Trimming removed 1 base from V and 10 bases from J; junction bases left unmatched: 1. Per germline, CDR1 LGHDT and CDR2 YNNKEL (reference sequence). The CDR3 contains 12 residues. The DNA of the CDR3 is TGTGCCAGCAGCCAAGTGGGGGGGGAGCAGTTCTTC. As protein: CASSQVGGEQFF.

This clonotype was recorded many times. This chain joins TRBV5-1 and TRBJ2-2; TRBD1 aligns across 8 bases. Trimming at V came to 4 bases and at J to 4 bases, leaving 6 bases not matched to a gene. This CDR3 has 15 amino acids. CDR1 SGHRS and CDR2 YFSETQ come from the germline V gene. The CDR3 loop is CASSIGTGGTGELFF. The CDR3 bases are TGCGCCAGCAGCATTGGTACAGGGGGCACCGGGGAGCTGTTTTTT.

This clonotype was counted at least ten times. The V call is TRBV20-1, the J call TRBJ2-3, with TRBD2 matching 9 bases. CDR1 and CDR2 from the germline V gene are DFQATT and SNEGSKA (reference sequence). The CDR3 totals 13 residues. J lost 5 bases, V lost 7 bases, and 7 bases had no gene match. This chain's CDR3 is CSVREGSIDTQYF. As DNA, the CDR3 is TGCAGTGTGCGGGAGGGGTCTATAGATACGCAGTATTTT.